These T cell receptor beta chains were read from a single sample in a study of blood T cell repertoires in COVID-19. The assay was immunoSEQ multiplex PCR, and TCRdb's table has in-frame clones only and misses some. The repertoire includes a few hundred thousand clones, over 75% of them detected once, and 7% to 7.5% sits in the top ten. Sequenced sample: PBMCs or T cells enriched from blood (not recorded which). Receptor source: a man aged 25-45 years in a cohort exposed to, infected with or recovered from COVID-19 (not recorded which). The CDR3 runs from the conserved cysteine through the conserved F or W. The D gene is left open where the match is weak. Expanded clones are given a class, and other clones once, few, many or no size at all.

j_call d_call v_call clone_size cdr3_nt cdr3_aa
TRBJ2-1 - TRBV19 - TGTGCCAGTAGTATGGGGCGGGGTCTCTACAATGAGCAGTTCTTC CASSMGRGLYNEQFF
TRBJ2-2 TRBD2 TRBV2 - TGTGCCAGCAGGCGAAAACCGACTAGCGGACAGAACACCGGGGAGCTGTTTTTT CASRRKPTSGQNTGELFF
TRBJ1-5 TRBD1 TRBV19 few TGTGCCAGTAGGGACAGGGGGCAGGGTCAGCCCCAGCATTTT CASRDRGQGQPQHF
TRBJ1-3 - TRBV5-1 - TGCGCCAGCAGCTTGGTTTCGGGCTCTGGAAACACCATATATTTT CASSLVSGSGNTIYF
TRBJ2-7 TRBD2 TRBV6-5 - TGTGCCAGCAGAGCGGGACTAGCGGGAGAGCAGTACTTC CASRAGLAGEQYF
TRBJ1-1 TRBD1 TRBV15 - TGTGCCACCAGCCCCCGCTTATTATCAGACAGGGGACATACCTTGAACACTGAAGCTTTCTTT CATSPRLLSDRGHTLNTEAFF
TRBJ1-1 TRBD1 TRBV7-2 - TGTGCCAGCAGCTGGGACAGCAGAATGAACACTGAAGCTTTCTTT CASSWDSRMNTEAFF
TRBJ1-2 TRBD1 TRBV6-5 - TGTGCCAGCAGTTCGTCAAACAGGGGGCTCGGGGGCTACACCTTC CASSSSNRGLGGYTF
TRBJ1-2 - TRBV27 - TGTGCCAGCAGTTCGGACACCTATGGCTACACCTTC CASSSDTYGYTF
TRBJ2-3 TRBD2 TRBV28 - TGTGCCAGCCTAACTAGCGGGAGTGCAGATACGCAGTATTTT CASLTSGSADTQYF
TRBJ2-1 TRBD2 TRBV3-1/TRBV3-2 - TGTGCCAGCAGCCCAGCCGGACTAGAGGTCTACAATGAGCAGTTCTTC CASSPAGLEVYNEQFF
TRBJ2-2 TRBD1 TRBV14 few TGTGCCAGCAGCCGTAACAGGGGGCGAGACACCGGGGAGCTGTTTTTT CASSRNRGRDTGELFF
TRBJ1-3 - TRBV23-1 few TGCGCCAGCAGTCGTTTTACTCCAGGCTTTTCCTCTGGAAACACCATATATTTT CASSRFTPGFSSGNTIYF
TRBJ1-5 TRBD1 TRBV2 many TGTGCCAGCAGTGGTCCCGGGGACAGGTCCCGGGGCAATCAGCCCCAGCATTTT CASSGPGDRSRGNQPQHF
TRBJ1-1 TRBD1 TRBV7-3 - TGTGCCAGCAGAGCGACAGGGGGCACTGAAGCTTTCTTT CASRATGGTEAFF
TRBJ1-2 TRBD1 TRBV9 once TGTGCCAGCAGCCCGACAGGGGGAGGCTACACCTTC CASSPTGGGYTF
TRBJ1-5 TRBD1 TRBV27 - TGTGCCAGCGGCCTACAGGGGATGAATCAGCCCCAGCATTTT CASGLQGMNQPQHF
TRBJ2-7 TRBD2 TRBV7-2 - TGTGCCAGCAGCTTGGGAGGGAAGATCTACGAGCAGTACTTC CASSLGGKIYEQYF
TRBJ1-1 - TRBV4-3 few TGCGCCAGCAGCCAAAGTGGGGGCTCCCTCTCGAAAGCTTTCTTT CASSQSGGSLSKAFF
TRBJ1-5 - TRBV7-8 - TGTGCCAGCACCCCCCGGGGGTCTCAGCCCCAGCATTTT CASTPRGSQPQHF
TRBJ1-1 - TRBV9 - TGTGCCAGCAGCGTAGATCAGGGGCCCTGGACGAACACTGAAGCTTTCTTT CASSVDQGPWTNTEAFF
TRBJ2-1 - TRBV5-4 - TGTGCCAGCAGCTTGGTTGGCTCCGATGAGCAGTTCTTC CASSLVGSDEQFF
TRBJ2-5 - TRBV28 once TGTGCCAGCAGTCTTCCGGGACACCTAGTAGAGACCCAGTACTTC CASSLPGHLVETQYF
TRBJ1-3 - TRBV28 once TGTGCCAGCAGTCCTCAGGTCAGGCGTGGAAACACCATATATTTT CASSPQVRRGNTIYF
TRBJ2-5 - TRBV7-9 few TGTGCCAGCAGCTTAGCCCCCTGGACACAAGAGACCCAGTACTTC CASSLAPWTQETQYF
TRBJ1-6 TRBD1 TRBV28 - TGTGCCAGCAGGCTCCCAGGGGGAGAGGATTCACCCCTCCACTTT CASRLPGGEDSPLHF
TRBJ1-6 - TRBV11-2 - TGTGCCAGCAGCGACTATCGGGACGGGACACATCCGAAGGCCCTCCACTTT CASSDYRDGTHPKALHF